This TCR beta chain is from a study of T cells in Graves' hyperthyroidism and ophthalmopathy. General study points: Separating ophthalmopathy from stable hyperthyroidism was achieved by a 13 V-J model.

There are a few counts of this clonotype. Antigen: not known. The CDR3 loop spans 12 amino acids. Germline assignment: CDR1 DFQATT and CDR2 SNEGSKA (reference sequence). Trimming pared 0 bases from V and 4 bases from J, leaving 7 bases between. Recently diagnosed hyperthyroidism of less than 2 months' duration affected patients aged 18 to 65. Clinical symptoms, serum thyroxine and TRAb, thyroid ultrasound and orbital computed tomography were used for the diagnoses. The PBMCs had their origin in roughly 10 ml of fresh peripheral blood. The TCR beta CDR3 regions underwent amplification using RNA transcripts as the source. During a first-round RT-PCR of the TCR CDR3, the HTBI primer set was used. TCRdb redid the calling of the multiplex PCR reads with MiXCR, one entry per CDR3 protein. The table shows under 250,000 distinct CDR3 sequences, with about 15% occurring only once.

The sequencing input was blood. V gene TRBV20-1 combines with J gene TRBJ2-7; no reliable D call. The TCR sequence derives from a woman aged 50 to 60 with Graves' hyperthyroidism. The CDR3 here is CSARDSEYEQYF. CDR3 bases: TGCAGTGCTAGAGACTCAGAGTACGAGCAGTACTTC.